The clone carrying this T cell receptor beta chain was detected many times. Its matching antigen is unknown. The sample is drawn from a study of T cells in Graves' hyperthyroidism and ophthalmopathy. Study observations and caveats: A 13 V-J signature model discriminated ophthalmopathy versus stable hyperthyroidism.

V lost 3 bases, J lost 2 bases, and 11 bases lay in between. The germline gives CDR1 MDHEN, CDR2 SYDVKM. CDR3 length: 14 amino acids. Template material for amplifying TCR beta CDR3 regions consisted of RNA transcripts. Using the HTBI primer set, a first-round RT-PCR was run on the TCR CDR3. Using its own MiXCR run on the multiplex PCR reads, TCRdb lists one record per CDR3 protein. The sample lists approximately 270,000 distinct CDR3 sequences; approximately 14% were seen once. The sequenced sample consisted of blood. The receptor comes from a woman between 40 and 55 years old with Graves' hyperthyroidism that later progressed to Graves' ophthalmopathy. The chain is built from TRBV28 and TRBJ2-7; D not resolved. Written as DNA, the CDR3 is TGTGCCAGCAGTTTTCTCAACAGCGCCTACGAGCAGTACTTC. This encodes CASSFLNSAYEQYF.